This T cell receptor beta chain was documented in a study of T-cell reconstitution after alpha-beta-depleted transplantation in children. Study conclusions and caveats: Several hundred expanded graft clones reportedly supplied alpha-beta T cells about two months after transplant. Recipient T cells and thymic progenitors that survived were the source of the high TCRbeta diversity seen at day 60 in some patients. Diversity and T-cell counts at one year after transplant derived mostly from new T cells.

Many counts were recorded for this clonotype. What it binds is unknown. TCRbeta library construction was performed incorporating unique molecular identifiers. TCRdb reprocessed the PCR reads with MiXCR, giving one entry per CDR3 protein. The table shows around 250,000 distinct CDR3 sequences, with 7.5% to 9.5% occurring only once. This CDR3 is built from 15 residues. Germline V lookup: CDR1 SEHNR, CDR2 FQNEAQ (reference sequence). Trimming cost V 3 bases and J 4 bases, with 16 bases left between them. The chain employs TRBV7-9 and TRBJ2-7; D unclear. The material was PBMCs, mostly from graft donor cells, obtained 180 days after TCRalphabeta/CD19-depleted stem cell transplant. The sequence derives from a male patient between 10 and 17 years old who had a stem cell transplant for acute lymphoblastic leukemia, so the T cells may come from the graft donor. This chain's CDR3 is CASSLVAGGGYEQYF. The DNA for the CDR3 is TGTGCCAGCAGCTTGGTGGCAGGTGGTGGGTACGAGCAGTACTTC.